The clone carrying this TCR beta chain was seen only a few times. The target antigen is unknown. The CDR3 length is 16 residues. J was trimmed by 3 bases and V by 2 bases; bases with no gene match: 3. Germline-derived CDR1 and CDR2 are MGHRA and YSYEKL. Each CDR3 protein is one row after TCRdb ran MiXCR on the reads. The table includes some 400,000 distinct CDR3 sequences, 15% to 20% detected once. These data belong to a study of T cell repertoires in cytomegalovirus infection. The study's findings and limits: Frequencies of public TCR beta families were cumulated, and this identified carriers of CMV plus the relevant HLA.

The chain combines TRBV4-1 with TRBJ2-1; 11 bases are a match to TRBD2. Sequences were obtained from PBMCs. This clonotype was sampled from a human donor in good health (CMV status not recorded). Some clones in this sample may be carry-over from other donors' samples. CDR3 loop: CASSQSTSGIYNEQFF. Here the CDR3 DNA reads TGCGCCAGCAGCCAATCGACTAGCGGGATCTACAATGAGCAGTTCTTC.